This T cell receptor beta chain was profiled in a study of response to subunit inactivated influenza vaccine. The table lists this clonotype with many counts. V gave up 4 bases and J gave up 6 bases; unmatched junction bases: 12. The CDR3 sequence is 16 residues long. Germline V gives CDR1 MNHEY, CDR2 SMNVEV (reference sequence). TCRdb reprocessed the RT-PCR reads via MiXCR and lists one record per CDR3 protein. The table lists around 570,000 distinct CDR3 sequences, around 11% of them singletons. The data also belong to a second study, concerning T cells expressing NK-cell markers. That source adds: UMIs were included in TCR beta cDNA generated by 5'RACE template switching. From sorted CD3+CD56+NKG2C+, CD3+CD56+NKG2C- and CD3+CD56-NKG2C+ T cells came the TCR beta repertoires. Dominant NKG2C+ clonotype frequencies of 1.0-7.0% of CD8+ T cells were measured in over 5 donors. These clonotypes also led the CD3+CD56-NKG2C+ fraction in a few donors.

V is TRBV27 and J is TRBJ2-3; 8 bases map to TRBD2. Material: PBMCs from blood, obtained on the day of vaccination. This clonotype originated in a man in his fifties or sixties who received an inactivated influenza vaccine. As DNA, the CDR3 is TGTGCCAGCAGTTGGGATCTAGCGGGTGGGTCGGATACGCAGTATTTT. Its translation is CASSWDLAGGSDTQYF.